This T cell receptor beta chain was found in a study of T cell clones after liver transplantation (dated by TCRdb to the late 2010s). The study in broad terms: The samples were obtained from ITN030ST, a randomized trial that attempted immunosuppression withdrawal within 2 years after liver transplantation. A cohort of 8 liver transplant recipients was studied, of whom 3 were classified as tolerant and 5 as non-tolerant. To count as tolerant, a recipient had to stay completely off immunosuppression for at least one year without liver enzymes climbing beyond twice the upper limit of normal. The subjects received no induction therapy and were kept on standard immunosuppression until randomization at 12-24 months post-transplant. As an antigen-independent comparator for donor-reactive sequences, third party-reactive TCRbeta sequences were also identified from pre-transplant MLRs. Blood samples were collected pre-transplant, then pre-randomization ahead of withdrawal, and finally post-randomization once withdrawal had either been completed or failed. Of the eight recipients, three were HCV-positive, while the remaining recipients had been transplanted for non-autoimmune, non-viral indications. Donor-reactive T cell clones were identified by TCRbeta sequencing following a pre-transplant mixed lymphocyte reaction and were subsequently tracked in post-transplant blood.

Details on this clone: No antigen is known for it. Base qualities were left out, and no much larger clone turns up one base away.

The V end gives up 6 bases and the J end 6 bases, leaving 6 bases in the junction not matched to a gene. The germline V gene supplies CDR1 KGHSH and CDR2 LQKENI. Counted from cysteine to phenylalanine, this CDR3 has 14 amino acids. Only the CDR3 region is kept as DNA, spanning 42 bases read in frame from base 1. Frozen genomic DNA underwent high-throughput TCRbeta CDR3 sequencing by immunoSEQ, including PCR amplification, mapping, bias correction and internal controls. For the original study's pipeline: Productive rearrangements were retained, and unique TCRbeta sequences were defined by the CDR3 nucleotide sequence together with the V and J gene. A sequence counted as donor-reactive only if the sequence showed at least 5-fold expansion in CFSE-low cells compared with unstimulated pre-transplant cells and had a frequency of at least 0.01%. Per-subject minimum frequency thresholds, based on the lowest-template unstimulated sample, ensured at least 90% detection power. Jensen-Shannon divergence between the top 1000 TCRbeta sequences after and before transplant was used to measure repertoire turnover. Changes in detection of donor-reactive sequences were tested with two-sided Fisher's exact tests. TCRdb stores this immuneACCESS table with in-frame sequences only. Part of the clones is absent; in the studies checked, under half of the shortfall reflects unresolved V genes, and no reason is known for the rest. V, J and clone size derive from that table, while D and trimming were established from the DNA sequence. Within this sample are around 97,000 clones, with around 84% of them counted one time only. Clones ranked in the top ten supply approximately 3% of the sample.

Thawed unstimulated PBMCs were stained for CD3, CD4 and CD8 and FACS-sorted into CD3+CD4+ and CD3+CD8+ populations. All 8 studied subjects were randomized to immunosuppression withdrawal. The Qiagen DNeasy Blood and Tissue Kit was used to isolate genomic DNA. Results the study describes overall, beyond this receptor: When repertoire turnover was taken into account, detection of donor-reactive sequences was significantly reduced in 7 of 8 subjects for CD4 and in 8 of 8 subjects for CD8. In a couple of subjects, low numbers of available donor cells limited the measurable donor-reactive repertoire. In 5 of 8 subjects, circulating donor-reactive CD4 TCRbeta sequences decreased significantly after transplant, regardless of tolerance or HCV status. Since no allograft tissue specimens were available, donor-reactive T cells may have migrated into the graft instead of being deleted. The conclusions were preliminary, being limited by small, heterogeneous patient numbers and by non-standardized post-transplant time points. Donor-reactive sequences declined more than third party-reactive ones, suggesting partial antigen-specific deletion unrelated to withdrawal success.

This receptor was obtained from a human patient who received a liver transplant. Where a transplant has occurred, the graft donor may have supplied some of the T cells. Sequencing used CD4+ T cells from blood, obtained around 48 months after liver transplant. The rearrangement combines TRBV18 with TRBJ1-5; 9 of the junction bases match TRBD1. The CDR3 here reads CASSTDRGVQPQHF. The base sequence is TGTGCCAGCTCGACCGACAGGGGGGTTCAGCCCCAGCATTTT.